Given below is one T cell receptor beta chain in context. Its antigen is not identified. Combining a sample-barcoded 5' primer with a J-beta primer mix, a second PCR ran for roughly 7 to 11 cycles. Each TCR beta cDNA got a 12-nucleotide random molecular identifier. MiXCR, applied by TCRdb to the 5' RACE reads, yields one record per CDR3 protein. The top ten hold around 40% of the sample, which has over 700,000 distinct CDR3 sequences, approximately 53% seen once. The sample belongs to a study of blood T cells in healthy people across ages. Study observations and caveats: CMV infection status of these donors was not known.

Germline V lookup: CDR1 SGHRS, CDR2 YFSETQ. The CDR3 covers 15 residues. V usage is TRBV5-1 and J usage is TRBJ2-4, with 10 bases fitting TRBD2. Matching the DNA end better, TRBJ2-5 makes the J call doubtful. Sequencing was carried out using blood. This clonotype was obtained from a man older than 75 in good health. CDR3 protein: CASSLPSGSGETQYF. The CDR3 DNA sequence: TGCGCCAGCAGCTTGCCTAGCGGGAGCGGGGAGACCCAGTACTTC.